This entry lists 30 T cell receptor beta chains sequenced from one sample in a study of regulatory T cells in long-lasting Graves disease. The time point was: persistent/refractory GD, antithyroid drugs over 5 years with positive TRAb. The authors made the TCR library using RNA they extracted from PBMCs. Assembly of TCR beta libraries relied on iRepertoire HTBI primers together with Arm-PCR of CDR3 regions. Using its own MiXCR run on the multiplex PCR reads, TCRdb lists one record per CDR3 protein. The repertoire holds approximately 360,000 distinct CDR3 sequences, with approximately 23% as singletons. The sequences come from peripheral blood mononuclear cells (PBMCs), collected when the disease was refractory, from a patient treated with antithyroid drugs. All receptors derive from a middle-aged woman with Graves disease.

There are many counts of this clonotype. V is TRBV28 and J is TRBJ1-1; D is possibly TRBD1 (6 bases). Trimming took 6 bases from V and 5 from J, leaving 7 bases between them. Germline lookup yields CDR1 MDHEN and CDR2 SYDVKM. The CDR3 runs 11 residues. CDR3 bases: TGTGCCAGCAGGAGGGGGACTGAAGCTTTCTTT. Protein: CASRRGTEAFF.

This clonotype was seen a handful of times. The genes are TRBV3-1 and TRBJ2-7; 10 nucleotides align to TRBD2. V lost 5 bases to trimming and J lost 3 bases; unmatched junction nucleotides: 4. Germline V lookup: CDR1 LGHDT, CDR2 YNNKEL (reference sequence). The CDR3 totals 14 residues. The CDR3 here is CASSYRTSGYEQYF. The DNA for the CDR3 is TGTGCCAGCAGCTATAGGACTAGCGGCTACGAGCAGTACTTC.

The chain joins TRBV3-1 to TRBJ2-5; D not certain. Trimming shortened V by 4 bases and J by 5 bases, and 14 bases separated the two germline ends. The V gene's germline CDR1 is LGHDT and CDR2 YNNKEL (reference sequence). CDR3 length equals 14 residues. The CDR3 is CASSPLLMLETQYF. CDR3 nucleotides: TGTGCCAGCAGCCCCCTCCTGATGTTGGAGACCCAGTACTTC.

This clonotype was detected ten times or more. The chain has TRBV9 and TRBJ2-5; 7 positions match TRBD1. After removal of 0 bases from V and 5 bases from J, the junction contained 4 bases not matched to a gene. The CDR3 is made up of 14 amino acids. Germline V CDR1 and CDR2: SGDLS, YYNGEE. CDR3 loop: CASSVEIGGETQYF. DNA for the CDR3: TGTGCCAGCAGCGTAGAGATAGGGGGCGAGACCCAGTACTTC.

V usage is TRBV7-9 and J usage is TRBJ1-6; D perhaps matches TRBD1 (5 bases). V was pared by 1 base and J by 3 bases, with 7 bases between. CDR3 size: 15 residues. Looked up from germline, CDR1 is SEHNR and CDR2 is FQNEAQ (reference sequence). The CDR3 region is CASSLGGNYNSPLHF. The CDR3 bases are TGTGCCAGCAGCTTAGGGGGGAACTATAATTCACCCCTCCACTTT.

In its sample, this clonotype was seen many times. The chain carries TRBV11-2 and TRBJ2-7; the D gene is possibly TRBD2 (6 bases). Germline values: CDR1 SGHAT, CDR2 FQNNGV. The CDR3 spans 14 residues. V was cut by 6 bases and J by 6 bases, with 18 bases left in between. The CDR3 loop reads CASRKAGNSGEQYF. CDR3 DNA sequence: TGTGCCAGCAGGAAAGCGGGTAATAGTGGCGAGCAGTACTTC.

The CDR3 DNA follows: TGTGCCAGCAGCCAAGATTCAGGGAGTGGGGCCAACGTCCTGACTTTC. Protein: CASSQDSGSGANVLTF. The gene calls are TRBV3-1 and TRBJ2-6, with D perhaps being TRBD1 or TRBD2 (5 bases each). Germline assignment: CDR1 LGHDT and CDR2 YNNKEL (reference sequence). Between the trimmed V and J ends, which lost 0 bases and 3 bases, there was a span of 9 bases. This CDR3 has 16 amino acids.

This clonotype was seen only once. The gene calls are TRBV12-3 or TRBV12-4 and TRBJ2-7, with 7 bases identical to TRBD2. The CDR3 length is 14 residues. V was pared by 8 bases and J by 5 bases, with 12 bases of the junction left unmatched. The CDR3 loop is CASCSSRGENEQYF. The CDR3 DNA reads TGTGCCAGCTGCTCTTCACGGGGGGAAAACGAGCAGTACTTC.

This clonotype was detected only a few times. The chain combines TRBV6-2 or TRBV6-3 with TRBJ1-1, with D possibly matching TRBD1 (6 bases). CDR1 is MNHEY, CDR2 SVGEGT, per germline. The CDR3 totals 17 residues. Trimming removed 2 bases at V and 1 base at J, with 17 bases between. The chain's CDR3 is CASSYKIPGHSNTEAFF. DNA of the CDR3: TGTGCCAGCAGTTACAAGATTCCGGGACACTCGAACACTGAAGCTTTCTTT.

The DNA for the CDR3 is TGTGCCAGCAGCTTATTGGGCGGCGTCGGCACCGGGGAGCTGTTTTTT. Amino acids: CASSLLGGVGTGELFF. The V call is TRBV7-9, the J call TRBJ2-2; the D is unclear. Trimming took off 2 bases at V and 4 bases at J, with 14 bases between the two ends. Per germline, CDR1 SEHNR and CDR2 FQNEAQ (reference sequence). This CDR3 is 16 amino acids long. The full variable domain, in which reference TRBV7-9 and TRBJ2-2 provide the parts outside the CDR3, is DTGVSQNPRHKITKRGQNVTFRCDPISEHNRLYWYRQTLGQGPEFLTYFQNEAQLEKSRLLSDRFSAERPKGSFSTLEIQRTEQGDSAMYLCASSLLGGVGTGELFFGEGSRLTVL.

This clonotype was observed many times. This sequence joins TRBV20-1 and TRBJ2-1; D may be TRBD1 (6 bases). Trimming pared 3 bases from V and 4 bases from J, leaving 10 bases between. Germline V gene data show CDR1 as DFQATT and CDR2 as SNEGSKA (reference sequence). This CDR3 has 13 amino acids. Here the CDR3 reads CSASPGQYNEQFF. The CDR3 nucleotides are TGCAGTGCTAGCCCCGGACAGTACAATGAGCAGTTCTTC.

V gene TRBV15 combines with J gene TRBJ2-1; no firm D call. Trimming pared 2 bases from V and 0 bases from J, leaving 8 bases between. There are 15 residues in the CDR3. Looked up from germline, CDR1 is LNHNV and CDR2 is YYDKDF (reference sequence). The DNA of the CDR3 is TGTGCCACCAGCAGACGTACGATCTCCTACAATGAGCAGTTCTTC. This encodes CATSRRTISYNEQFF.

The CDR3 loop is CASSQVYDPKLFF. CDR3 coding DNA: TGTGCCAGCAGCCAAGTATACGATCCGAAACTGTTTTTT. The V and J genes are TRBV3-1 and TRBJ1-4; D unclear. V was cut by 1 base and J by 11 bases, with 11 bases left in between. Germline CDR1 LGHDT, CDR2 YNNKEL (reference sequence). There are 13 residues in the CDR3.

This clonotype was counted many times. The chain recombines TRBV20-1 with TRBJ2-7; 9 bases fit TRBD2. CDR1 is DFQATT and CDR2 is SNEGSKA in the germline V gene (reference sequence). The CDR3 has 15 amino acids. Trimming took 6 bases from V and 2 from J; bases not matched to a gene: 11. Here the CDR3 DNA reads TGCAGTGCCGACGAAATTAGCGGGGGTCCCTACGAGCAGTACTTC. This translates into CSADEISGGPYEQYF.

The chain has TRBV5-4 and TRBJ2-5, with no clear D. Looked up from germline, CDR1 is SGHNT and CDR2 is YYREEE (reference sequence). CDR3 length equals 12 residues. Trimming took 0 bases from V and 3 from J, leaving 3 bases between them. CDR3 protein: CASSLEKETQYF. The CDR3 DNA reads TGTGCCAGCAGCTTGGAAAAAGAGACCCAGTACTTC.

The rearrangement joins TRBV28 to TRBJ2-3; 10 bases line up with TRBD2. Trimming cost V 4 bases and J 6 bases; bases outside gene matches: 4. The CDR3 has 14 amino acids. Germline CDR1 is MDHEN and CDR2 is SYDVKM. CDR3 nucleotide sequence: TGTGCCAGCAGTTCAGCGGGAGGGTCGGATACGCAGTATTTT. It yields the protein CASSSAGGSDTQYF.

This clonotype turned up a few times. This chain uses TRBV27 with TRBJ1-2; TRBD1 agrees at 9 bases. Germline CDR1 MNHEY, CDR2 SMNVEV (reference sequence). Trimming at V came to 6 bases and at J to 5 bases, leaving 10 bases not matched to a gene. This CDR3 contains 15 residues. In nucleotides, the CDR3 is TGTGCCAGCAGAGGACGGACAGGGGATCCGTATGGCTACACCTTC. As protein: CASRGRTGDPYGYTF.

This chain joins TRBV28 and TRBJ2-7; 9 bases are a match to TRBD1. The junction had 7 bases not matched to a gene; V was cut back by 5 bases and J by 2 bases. The V gene's germline CDR1 is MDHEN and CDR2 SYDVKM. The CDR3 sequence is 15 residues long. This CDR3 is CASSTIRDRAYEQYF. The CDR3 bases are TGTGCCAGCAGTACAATCCGGGACAGGGCCTACGAGCAGTACTTC.

This clonotype showed up many times. This sequence joins TRBV6-1 and TRBJ2-2, with 14 bases aligning to TRBD2. Germline V gene sequence: CDR1 MNHNS, CDR2 SASEGT. CDR3 length: 17 residues. Trimming cost V 4 bases and J 4 bases; bases outside gene matches: 5. CDR3 DNA: TGTGCCAGCAGTGTGGGACTAGCGGGAGCTGGCACCGGGGAGCTGTTTTTT. Translation gives CASSVGLAGAGTGELFF.

The table lists this clonotype with a few counts. This chain links TRBV5-1 with TRBJ1-1; weak D call: TRBD1 (5 bases). Per the germline V gene, CDR1 is SGHRS and CDR2 is YFSETQ. The CDR3 consists of 12 residues. V lost 5 bases and J 5 bases, leaving 10 bases between the germline ends. CDR3 sequence reads: CASRMWGTEAFF. CDR3 nucleotides: TGCGCCAGCAGAATGTGGGGGACTGAAGCTTTCTTT.

This rearrangement joins TRBV30 to TRBJ1-1; no reliable D call. CDR3 length equals 12 residues. CDR1 GTSNPN and CDR2 SVGIG come from the germline V gene (reference sequence). V was shortened by 0 bases and J by 11 bases, with 13 bases between the two germline ends. CDR3 in DNA: TGTGCCTGGAGTGTTATTACCCCAGCCGCTTTCTTT. Translated: CAWSVITPAAFF.

The chain couples TRBV28 to TRBJ2-1, with a tentative D call TRBD1 (6 bases). The V gene's germline CDR1 is MDHEN and CDR2 SYDVKM. This CDR3 is built from 14 residues. The V and J ends lost 5 bases and 8 bases respectively, with 16 bases between them. CDR3 in amino acids: CASSRTVSGDEQFF. For the CDR3, the DNA is TGTGCCAGCAGTCGGACTGTTTCAGGGGATGAGCAGTTCTTC.

The genes are TRBV7-2 and TRBJ1-4, with 7 bases that match TRBD1. Trimming took 11 bases from V and 8 from J; bases not matched to a gene: 17. In germline, CDR1 is SGHTA, CDR2 FQGNSA. CDR3 length: 15 amino acids. CDR3 amino acids: CAGNLGGKMREKLFF. The CDR3 nucleotides read TGTGCCGGCAACTTAGGGGGCAAAATGAGGGAAAAACTGTTTTTT.

This clonotype was counted only a few times. This chain uses TRBV5-4 with TRBJ2-5; TRBD2 matches at 13 bases. V shed 4 bases, J shed 5 bases, and the junction held 5 bases outside the gene matches. The CDR3 is 15 amino acids. In germline, CDR1 is SGHNT, CDR2 YYREEE (reference sequence). The CDR3 is CASSNRTSGSETQYF. The CDR3 nucleotides read TGTGCCAGCAGCAATCGGACTAGCGGGAGTGAGACCCAGTACTTC.

This clonotype was observed at least ten times. V gene TRBV6-1 combines with J gene TRBJ1-5; D might be TRBD1 (6 bases). The germline V gene encodes CDR1 MNHNS and CDR2 SASEGT. V lost 9 bases and J 1 base, leaving 16 bases between the germline ends. There are 15 residues in the CDR3. In DNA, the CDR3 is TGTGCCAGTATAAACCAGGGGCTGAGCAATCAGCCCCAGCATTTT. The encoded protein is CASINQGLSNQPQHF.

The V and J genes are TRBV28 and TRBJ2-3, with a tentative D call TRBD1 (6 bases). The CDR3 extends over 13 amino acids. The germline V gene has CDR1 MDHEN and CDR2 SYDVKM. V was trimmed by 4 bases and J by 11 bases, leaving 16 bases between them. The CDR3, as DNA: TGTGCCAGCAGTTCGACAGGTTATGCCGTGCAGTATTTT. It is translated as CASSSTGYAVQYF.

In DNA, the CDR3 is TGCAGTGGGCTGGGTGGAGGACCCCAAGAGACCCAGTACTTC. Protein sequence: CSGLGGGPQETQYF. V is TRBV20-1 and J is TRBJ2-5, with D tentatively TRBD2 (5 bases). The CDR3 loop spans 14 amino acids. Germline CDR1 and CDR2: DFQATT and SNEGSKA (reference sequence). V lost 7 bases, J lost 1 base, and 16 bases lay in between.

There are many counts of this clonotype. The chain employs TRBV28 and TRBJ1-1, with 9 positions matching TRBD1. This CDR3 contains 14 residues. J was trimmed by 7 bases and V by 6 bases; bases with no gene match: 9. CDR1 and CDR2 from the germline V gene are MDHEN and SYDVKM. The CDR3: CASSVDRGFDEAFF. CDR3 nucleotide sequence: TGTGCCAGCAGCGTCGACAGGGGGTTTGATGAAGCTTTCTTT.

In its sample, this clonotype was seen a few times. This chain connects TRBV7-9 to TRBJ1-2; D may be TRBD1 (5 bases). In germline, CDR1 is SEHNR, CDR2 FQNEAQ (reference sequence). Trimming took 5 bases from V and 3 from J, leaving 13 bases between them. CDR3 size: 14 residues. The CDR3 DNA sequence: TGTGCCAGCAGCCAAGGGGCAGGGCACTATGGCTACACCTTC. It yields the protein CASSQGAGHYGYTF.

This clonotype was seen repeatedly, ten times or more. The rearrangement joins TRBV11-3 to TRBJ2-7; D gene uncertain. Trimming pared 0 bases from V and 6 bases from J, leaving 9 bases between. The CDR3 loop spans 13 amino acids. CDR1 is SGHNT and CDR2 is YENEEA in the germline V gene. The CDR3 DNA reads as TGTGCCAGCAGCTTAGATCGGCGCTCCGAGCAGTACTTC. Residues: CASSLDRRSEQYF.